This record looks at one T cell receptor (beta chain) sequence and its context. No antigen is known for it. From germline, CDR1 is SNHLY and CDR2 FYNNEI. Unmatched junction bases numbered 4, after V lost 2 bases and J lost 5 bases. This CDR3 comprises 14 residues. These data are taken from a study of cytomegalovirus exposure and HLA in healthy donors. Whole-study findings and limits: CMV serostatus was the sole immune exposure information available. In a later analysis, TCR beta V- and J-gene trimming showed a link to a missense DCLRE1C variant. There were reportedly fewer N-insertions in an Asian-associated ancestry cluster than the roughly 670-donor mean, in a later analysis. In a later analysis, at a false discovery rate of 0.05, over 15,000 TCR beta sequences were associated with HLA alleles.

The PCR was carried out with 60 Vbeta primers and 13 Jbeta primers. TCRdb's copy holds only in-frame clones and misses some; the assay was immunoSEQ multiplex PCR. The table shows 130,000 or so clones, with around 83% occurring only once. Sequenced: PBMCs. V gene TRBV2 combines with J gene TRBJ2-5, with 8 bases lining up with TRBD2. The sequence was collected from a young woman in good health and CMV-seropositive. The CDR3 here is CASSEPGLEETQYF. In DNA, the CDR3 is TGTGCCAGCAGTGAACCGGGACTAGAGGAGACCCAGTACTTC. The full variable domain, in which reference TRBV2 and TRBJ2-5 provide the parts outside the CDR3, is EPEVTQTPSHQVTQMGQEVILRCVPISNHLYFYWYRQILGQKVEFLVSFYNNEISEKSEIFDDQFSVERPDGSNFTLKIRSTKLEDSAMYFCASSEPGLEETQYFGPGTRLLVL.